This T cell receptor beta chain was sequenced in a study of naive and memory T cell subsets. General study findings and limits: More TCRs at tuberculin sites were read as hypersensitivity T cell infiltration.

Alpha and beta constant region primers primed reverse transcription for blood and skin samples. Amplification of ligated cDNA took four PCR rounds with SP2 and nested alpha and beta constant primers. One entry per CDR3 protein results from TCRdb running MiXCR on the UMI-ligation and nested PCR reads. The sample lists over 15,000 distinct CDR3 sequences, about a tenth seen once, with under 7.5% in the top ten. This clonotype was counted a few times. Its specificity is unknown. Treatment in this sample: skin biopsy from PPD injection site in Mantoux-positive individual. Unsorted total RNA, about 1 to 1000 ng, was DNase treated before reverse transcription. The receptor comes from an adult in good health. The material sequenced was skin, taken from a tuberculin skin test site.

This CDR3 is CSARDGQKAFF. Here the CDR3 DNA reads TGCAGTGCTAGAGACGGACAGAAAGCTTTCTTT. The V and J genes are TRBV20-1 and TRBJ1-1, with D possibly matching TRBD1 (6 bases). The CDR3 has 11 residues. The V gene lost 0 bases and the J gene lost 9 bases, with 8 bases spanning the gap. CDR1 is DFQATT and CDR2 is SNEGSKA in the germline V gene (reference sequence).